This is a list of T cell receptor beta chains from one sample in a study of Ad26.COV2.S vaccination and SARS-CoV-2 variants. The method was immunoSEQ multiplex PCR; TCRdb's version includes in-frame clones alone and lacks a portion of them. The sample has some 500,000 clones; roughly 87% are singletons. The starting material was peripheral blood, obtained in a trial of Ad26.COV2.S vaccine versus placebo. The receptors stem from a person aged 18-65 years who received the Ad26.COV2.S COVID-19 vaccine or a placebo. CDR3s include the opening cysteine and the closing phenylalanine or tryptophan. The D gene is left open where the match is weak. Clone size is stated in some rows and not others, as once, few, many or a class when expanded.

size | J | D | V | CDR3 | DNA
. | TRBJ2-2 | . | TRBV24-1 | CATSEQGSTGELFF | TGTGCCACCAGTGAACAGGGTTCCACCGGGGAGCTGTTTTTT
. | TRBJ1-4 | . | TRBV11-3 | CASSFTGEKLFF | TGTGCCAGCAGTTTTACAGGGGAAAAACTGTTTTTT
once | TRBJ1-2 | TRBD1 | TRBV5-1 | CASSTMTGGYGYTF | TGCGCCAGCAGTACCATGACAGGGGGCTATGGCTACACCTTC
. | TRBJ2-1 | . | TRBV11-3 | CASSLGGDFNEQFF | TGTGCCAGCAGCTTAGGCGGGGACTTCAATGAGCAGTTCTTC
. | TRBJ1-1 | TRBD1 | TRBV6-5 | CASSLLTGATEAFF | TGTGCCAGCAGTTTACTAACAGGGGCCACTGAAGCTTTCTTT
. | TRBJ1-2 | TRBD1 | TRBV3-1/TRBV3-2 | CASSQRGGQDQFYGYTF | TGTGCCAGCAGCCAAAGAGGGGGCCAGGACCAGTTCTATGGCTACACCTTC
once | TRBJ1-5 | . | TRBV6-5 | CASRTNQPQHF | TGTGCCAGCAGGACCAATCAGCCCCAGCATTTT
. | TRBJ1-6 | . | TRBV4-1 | CASTLGGQGNSPLHF | TGCGCCAGCACCTTAGGGGGGCAAGGTAATTCACCCCTCCACTTT
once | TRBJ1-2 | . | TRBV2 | CASSEATGTNYGYTF | TGTGCCAGCAGTGAAGCCACAGGGACTAACTATGGCTACACCTTC
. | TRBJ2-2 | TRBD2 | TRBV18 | CASSPVSEREGNTGELFF | TGTGCCAGCTCACCGGTATCCGAGCGGGAGGGGAACACCGGGGAGCTGTTTTTT
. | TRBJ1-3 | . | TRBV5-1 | CASSLGRAAGNTIYF | TGCGCCAGCAGCTTGGGCAGGGCGGCTGGAAACACCATATATTTT
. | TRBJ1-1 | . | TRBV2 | CASDPEQGIAEAFF | TGTGCCAGCGACCCTGAGCAGGGGATTGCTGAAGCTTTCTTT
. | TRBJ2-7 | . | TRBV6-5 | CASRRSSGAYEQYF | TGTGCCAGCAGAAGATCCTCGGGGGCCTACGAGCAGTACTTC
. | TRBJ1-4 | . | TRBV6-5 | CASSPRDIFHEKLFF | TGTGCCAGCAGTCCTCGGGACATTTTCCATGAAAAACTGTTTTTT
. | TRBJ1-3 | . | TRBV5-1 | CASSLQNGNTIYF | TGCGCCAGCAGCTTGCAGAATGGAAACACCATATATTTT
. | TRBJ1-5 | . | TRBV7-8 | CASSLQADDVPQHF | TGTGCCAGCAGCTTACAGGCCGATGATGTTCCCCAGCATTTT
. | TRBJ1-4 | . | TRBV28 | CASRDYRETNEKLFF | TGTGCCAGCAGGGACTACAGGGAAACTAATGAAAAACTGTTTTTT
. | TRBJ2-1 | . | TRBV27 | CASSLLGGPHNEQFF | TGTGCCAGCAGTTTACTCGGAGGGCCCCACAATGAGCAGTTCTTC
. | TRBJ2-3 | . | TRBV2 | CASSAAGSTDTQYF | TGTGCCAGCTCAGCGGCAGGTTCCACAGATACGCAGTATTTT
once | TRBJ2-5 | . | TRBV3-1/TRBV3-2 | CASSQDWDTDRAQYF | TGTGCCAGCAGCCAAGACTGGGACACGGACCGGGCCCAGTACTTC
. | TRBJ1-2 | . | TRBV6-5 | CASSYEGQRNNYGYTF | TGTGCCAGCAGTTATGAGGGGCAGAGAAATAACTATGGCTACACCTTC
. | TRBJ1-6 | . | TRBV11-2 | CASSSRPGQNSPLHF | TGTGCCAGCAGCTCCCGCCCCGGCCAGAATTCACCCCTCCACTTT
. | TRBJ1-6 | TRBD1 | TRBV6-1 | CASSEPRGQGNSPLHF | TGTGCCAGCAGTGAACCCCGGGGACAGGGGAATTCACCCCTCCACTTT
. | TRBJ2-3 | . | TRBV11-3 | CASSFLQGGQYF | TGTGCCAGCAGCTTTCTTCAGGGGGGGCAGTATTTT